These T cell receptor beta chains were read from a single sample in a study of blood T cell repertoires in COVID-19. Clones were sequenced by immunoSEQ multiplex PCR, and TCRdb holds only the in-frame ones, with some missing. The table lists tens of thousands of clones, 80% of them singletons, with under 5% in the top ten. Sequencing was carried out using peripheral blood. The receptors were sampled from a woman aged 65 to 85 with acute or convalescent COVID-19. The CDR3 runs from the conserved cysteine through the conserved F or W. The D gene is left open where the match is weak. Part of the rows lack a size; the others show once, few, many or a class for expanded clones.

d_call,j_call,v_call,clone_size,cdr3_aa,cdr3_nt
TRBD1,TRBJ1-5,TRBV4-2,-,CASSQEQGASQPQHF,TGTGCCAGCAGCCAAGAACAGGGGGCGAGTCAGCCCCAGCATTTT
TRBD2,TRBJ2-5,TRBV27,-,CASRLAGGQTQYF,TGTGCCAGCCGACTAGCGGGGGGACAGACCCAGTACTTC
-,TRBJ2-2,TRBV11-2,-,CASSLGRGITGELFF,TGTGCCAGCAGCTTGGGGCGGGGTATCACCGGGGAGCTGTTTTTT
-,TRBJ2-7,TRBV19,-,CASSIGRTATYEQYF,TGTGCCAGTAGTATAGGGAGGACAGCAACCTACGAGCAGTACTTC
TRBD1,TRBJ1-4,TRBV12-3/TRBV12-4,-,CATWAGGGEKLFF,TGTGCCACTTGGGCAGGGGGTGGTGAAAAACTGTTTTTT
-,TRBJ2-3,TRBV29-1,-,CSVEDRDLTQYF,TGCAGCGTTGAAGACCGGGACTTAACGCAGTATTTT
-,TRBJ1-2,TRBV7-2,-,CASSLGRDTSNYGYTF,TGTGCCAGCAGCTTAGGGCGCGACACCTCTAACTATGGCTACACCTTC
-,TRBJ1-1,TRBV6-5,few,CASSYGRDTEAFF,TGTGCCAGCAGTTACGGCAGGGACACTGAAGCTTTCTTT
-,TRBJ1-6,TRBV4-3,-,CASSQEIAGINSPLHF,TGCGCCAGCAGCCAAGAGATTGCAGGGATTAATTCACCCCTCCACTTT
TRBD2,TRBJ2-1,TRBV6-6,-,CASSWSSGGNEQFF,TGTGCCAGCAGTTGGTCTAGCGGGGGTAATGAGCAGTTCTTC
-,TRBJ1-2,TRBV7-9,-,CASSFEQGHGYTF,TGTGCCAGCAGCTTCGAACAGGGACATGGCTACACCTTC
-,TRBJ1-1,TRBV11-2,-,CASSLAGARGNTEAFF,TGTGCCAGCAGCTTAGCGGGTGCAAGGGGCAACACTGAAGCTTTCTTT
-,TRBJ1-2,TRBV6-6,-,CASSYEDFYGYTF,TGTGCCAGCAGTTATGAGGATTTCTATGGCTACACCTTC
TRBD1,TRBJ2-7,TRBV5-4,-,CASSTGTGSYEQYF,TGTGCCAGCAGTACCGGGACAGGGTCCTACGAGCAGTACTTC
TRBD1,TRBJ1-2,TRBV2,-,CATSLGQDVLYGYTF,TGTGCCACCTCACTTGGACAGGACGTCCTCTATGGCTACACCTTC
TRBD1,TRBJ1-2,TRBV27,-,CASSFSGVTGEGGYTF,TGTGCCAGCAGTTTCTCGGGGGTGACAGGGGAAGGGGGCTACACCTTC
-,TRBJ1-2,TRBV3-1/TRBV3-2,-,CASSQVGWAVYGYTF,TGTGCCAGCAGCCAAGTTGGCTGGGCAGTCTATGGCTACACCTTC
TRBD1,TRBJ1-5,TRBV11-2,-,CASSSGQGVQPQHF,TGTGCCAGCAGCTCGGGACAGGGGGTTCAGCCCCAGCATTTT
TRBD1,TRBJ1-5,TRBV6-5,-,CASSYDGTVNQPQHF,TGTGCCAGCAGTTACGATGGGACAGTCAATCAGCCCCAGCATTTT
TRBD1,TRBJ1-1,TRBV7-9,-,CASSLGTGRNTEAFF,TGTGCCAGCAGCTTAGGGACAGGGCGGAACACTGAAGCTTTCTTT
TRBD1,TRBJ1-4,TRBV20-1,-,CSASLRGKPTNEKLFF,TGCAGTGCTAGTCTCAGGGGGAAACCAACTAATGAAAAACTGTTTTTT
-,TRBJ1-5,TRBV24-1,-,CATSVSRSNQPQHF,TGTGCCACCAGTGTATCCAGAAGCAATCAGCCCCAGCATTTT
TRBD1,TRBJ2-7,TRBV12-5,-,CASGQMTGGVYEQYF,TGTGCTAGTGGTCAGATGACAGGGGGGGTCTACGAGCAGTACTTC
TRBD1,TRBJ2-1,TRBV6-5,-,CASSSEDRGVVEQFF,TGTGCCAGCAGTTCTGAGGACAGGGGGGTGGTTGAGCAGTTCTTC
TRBD1,TRBJ1-5,TRBV6-5,-,CASSYSTGGNQPQHF,TGTGCCAGCAGTTACTCGACAGGGGGCAATCAGCCCCAGCATTTT
-,TRBJ2-6,TRBV7-3,-,CASSPGQIYSGANVLTF,TGTGCCAGCAGCCCAGGGCAGATTTACTCTGGGGCCAACGTCCTGACTTTC
-,TRBJ2-2,TRBV9,-,CASSVVVGANTGELFF,TGTGCCAGCAGCGTAGTTGTAGGGGCGAACACCGGGGAGCTGTTTTTT
-,TRBJ1-4,TRBV7-8,-,CASSREIRRSFNEKLFF,TGTGCCAGCAGCCGGGAGATCAGACGGAGCTTTAATGAAAAACTGTTTTTT
-,TRBJ1-2,TRBV12-3/TRBV12-4,-,CASSYVGYGYTF,TGTGCCAGCAGCTACGTCGGGTATGGCTACACCTTC
-,TRBJ2-7,TRBV12-3/TRBV12-4,-,CASSLITGEQYF,TGTGCCAGCAGTTTAATCACAGGGGAGCAGTACTTC
TRBD2,TRBJ2-1,TRBV6-1,-,CASRERGGNNEQFF,TGTGCCAGCAGGGAGCGGGGGGGTAACAATGAGCAGTTCTTC
TRBD1,TRBJ1-2,TRBV23-1,-,CASSPTGTGSPVNYGYTF,TGCGCCAGCAGCCCGACCGGGACAGGGTCGCCTGTTAACTATGGCTACACCTTC
TRBD1,TRBJ1-2,TRBV7-8,-,CASSRQGGNYGYTF,TGTGCCAGCAGTCGACAGGGGGGTAACTATGGCTACACCTTC
-,TRBJ1-1,TRBV10-3,-,CAISADRDTEAFF,TGTGCCATCAGTGCAGACCGGGACACTGAAGCTTTCTTT
-,TRBJ1-2,TRBV5-6,-,CASSRDMGNYGYTF,TGTGCCAGCAGCCGGGACATGGGCAACTATGGCTACACCTTC
TRBD2,TRBJ2-1,TRBV9,once,CASSGSGGGEQFF,TGTGCCAGCAGCGGTAGCGGGGGAGGCGAGCAGTTCTTC
-,TRBJ1-1,TRBV27,-,CASTTGVGTEAFF,TGTGCCAGCACTACGGGGGTTGGCACTGAAGCTTTCTTT
-,TRBJ1-6,TRBV6-5,-,CASSYSEGVRSPLHF,TGTGCCAGCAGTTACTCCGAGGGCGTCAGGTCACCCCTCCACTTT
TRBD2,TRBJ2-1,TRBV10-2,-,CASSISGGAWSADEQFF,TGCGCCAGCAGTATTAGCGGGGGGGCCTGGAGCGCCGATGAGCAGTTCTTC
-,TRBJ1-2,TRBV5-1,-,CASSPTDQGDGYTF,TGCGCCAGCAGCCCTACCGACCAGGGCGATGGCTACACCTTC
-,TRBJ1-1,TRBV2,-,CASRELLNTEAFF,TGTGCCAGCCGGGAACTCCTGAACACTGAAGCTTTCTTT
TRBD1,TRBJ1-2,TRBV11-2,-,CASSFDHRGLGYTF,TGTGCCAGCAGCTTCGACCACAGGGGGCTCGGCTACACCTTC
-,TRBJ2-2,TRBV9,-,CASSPPRQGLAGELFF,TGTGCCAGCAGTCCCCCCAGGCAGGGGCTTGCAGGGGAGCTGTTTTTT
-,TRBJ1-1,TRBV7-2,-,CASSLVPLRGTEAFF,TGTGCCAGCAGCTTAGTCCCCCTAAGGGGGACTGAAGCTTTCTTT
-,TRBJ1-5,TRBV5-1,-,CASSLTGNSNQPQHF,TGCGCCAGCAGCTTGACAGGGAATAGCAATCAGCCCCAGCATTTT
-,TRBJ2-7,TRBV29-1,-,CSVEETGNTYEQYF,TGCAGCGTTGAAGAAACAGGGAATACCTACGAGCAGTACTTC
-,TRBJ2-3,TRBV7-2,-,CASSLVAGAHTDTQYF,TGTGCCAGCAGCTTAGTGGCGGGGGCGCACACAGATACGCAGTATTTT